A single sample gave rise to the 17 T cell receptor beta chains below, sequenced in a study of shared clonotypes between healthy human individuals. Sequencing used immunoSEQ multiplex PCR; TCRdb keeps in-frame clones, though not all of them. The sample holds about 470,000 clones; roughly three quarters are singletons and the top ten take about 13%. The specimen was PBMCs. These receptors all come from a woman aged 40-49 years in good health. Some clones in this sample may be carry-over from other donors' samples.

The chain has TRBV7-6 and TRBJ2-3; the D is unclear. Looked up from germline, CDR1 is SGHVS and CDR2 is FNYEAQ. The CDR3 consists of 14 residues. Trimming removed 5 bases from V and 4 bases from J, with 13 bases in between. CDR3 region: CASSQTPLADTQYF. The DNA for the CDR3 is TGTGCCAGCAGCCAGACCCCGTTGGCAGATACGCAGTATTTT.

The chain uses TRBV18 and TRBJ1-1; D is unclear. The CDR3 is made up of 13 amino acids. With 8 bases removed from V and 2 bases from J, the gap between germline ends came to 12 bases. From germline, CDR1 is KGHSH and CDR2 LQKENI. CDR3 protein: CASNADLNTEAFF. The CDR3 DNA is TGTGCCAGCAATGCCGACCTAAACACTGAAGCTTTCTTT.

This chain connects TRBV5-3 to TRBJ2-3; D possibly corresponds to TRBD2 (6 bases). TRBV5-3 is known as an ORF, though its function is uncertain. With 0 bases removed from V and 2 bases from J, the gap between germline ends came to 16 bases. The CDR3 is 17 residues long. Written as DNA, the CDR3 is TGTGCCAGAAGCTTGGTTACTAGCAAGGTGCACACAGATACGCAGTATTTT. Protein sequence: CARSLVTSKVHTDTQYF.

As to this clone: A clone one base away is much larger, so this may be a read error. The chain is built from TRBV11-3 and TRBJ2-7; 13 nucleotides line up with TRBD2. The junction had 3 bases not matched to a gene; V was cut back by 5 bases and J by 2 bases. The CDR3 covers 15 residues. From germline, CDR1 is SGHNT and CDR2 YENEEA. CDR3 nucleotide sequence: TGTGCCAGCAGCCCCGGGACTAGCGGGACCTACGAGCAGTACTTC. Residues: CASSPGTSGTYEQYF.

V gene TRBV28 combines with J gene TRBJ2-2; D is possibly TRBD1 (5 bases). The CDR3 is 15 residues long. Trimming took 5 bases from V and 0 from J, leaving 10 bases between them. Germline CDR1 and CDR2: MDHEN and SYDVKM. The CDR3 loop is CASSPWTPNTGELFF. The CDR3 DNA reads TGTGCCAGCAGTCCTTGGACACCGAACACCGGGGAGCTGTTTTTT. The full variable domain, with the rest looked up from reference TRBV28 and TRBJ2-2, is DVKVTQSSRYLVKRTGEKVFLECVQDMDHENMFWYRQDPGLGLRLIYFSYDVKMKEKGDIPEGYSVSREKKERFSLILESASTNQTSMYLCASSPWTPNTGELFFGEGSRLTVL.

The rearrangement joins TRBV5-1 to TRBJ1-1; D not certain. Trimming took off 0 bases at V and 7 bases at J, with 10 bases between the two ends. CDR3 length: 13 amino acids. Germline lookup yields CDR1 SGHRS and CDR2 YFSETQ. The CDR3 bases are TGCGCCAGCAGCTTGGCCGCAGGACTTGAAGCTTTCTTT. As protein: CASSLAAGLEAFF.

V and J are TRBV6-4 and TRBJ2-3; D ambiguous. The germline V gene encodes CDR1 MRHNA and CDR2 SNTAGT. This CDR3 spans 15 amino acids. Trimming pared 3 bases from V and 2 bases from J, leaving 12 bases between. Here the CDR3 reads CASSESPDATDTQYF. DNA for the CDR3: TGTGCCAGCAGTGAGAGCCCGGACGCCACAGATACGCAGTATTTT.

The rearrangement joins TRBV18 to TRBJ1-1; 7 bases agree with TRBD1. V was pared by 0 bases and J by 1 base, with 5 bases of the junction left unmatched. CDR1 and CDR2 (germline): KGHSH, LQKENI. This CDR3 region has 16 residues. CDR3 bases: TGTGCCAGCTCACCACCTCAATCAGGGGGGAACACTGAAGCTTTCTTT. It encodes CASSPPQSGGNTEAFF.

The chain has TRBV7-2 and TRBJ1-3; D may be TRBD1 (6 bases). V lost 2 bases and J lost 0, with 14 bases in between. CDR1 is SGHTA and CDR2 is FQGNSA in the germline V gene. This CDR3 has 17 residues. CDR3 region: CASSLLPGQSSGNTIYF. The CDR3 DNA sequence: TGTGCCAGCAGCTTATTACCCGGACAGAGCTCTGGAAACACCATATATTTT.

The chain employs TRBV5-1 and TRBJ1-1; a weak D match, TRBD1 (6 bases). V was cut by 4 bases and J by 4 bases, with 14 bases left in between. The CDR3 contains 14 residues. Germline V gene sequence: CDR1 SGHRS, CDR2 YFSETQ. The CDR3 sequence is CASSQGRWITEAFF. CDR3 in DNA: TGCGCCAGCAGCCAGGGGAGGTGGATCACTGAAGCTTTCTTT.

Only one count was recorded for this clone. An end of the junction does not agree with germline; a read error may underlie this. The rearrangement joins TRBV6-1 to TRBJ1-5; maybe TRBD1 (6 bases). CDR1 MNHNS and CDR2 SASEGT come from the germline V gene. CDR3 size: 14 residues. The CDR3 here is CASREGQFNQPQHF. The DNA for the CDR3 is TGTGCCAGCAGGGAAGGACAGTTCAATCAGCCCCAGCATTTT.

The rearrangement links TRBV9 to TRBJ2-1, with 8 bases lining up with TRBD2. The trim removed 0 bases at V and 6 bases at J, leaving 5 bases unmatched. The CDR3 length is 15 residues. In germline, CDR1 is SGDLS, CDR2 YYNGEE. CDR3 sequence reads: CASSVVIAGRNEQFF. In nucleotides, the CDR3 is TGTGCCAGCAGCGTAGTAATAGCGGGGCGCAATGAGCAGTTCTTC.

The chain joins TRBV7-2 to TRBJ2-3; tentatively, D is TRBD2 (6 bases). The CDR3 runs 16 residues. V was trimmed by 5 bases and J by 1 base, leaving 16 bases between them. Germline lookup yields CDR1 SGHTA and CDR2 FQGNSA. The CDR3 coding sequence is TGTGCCAGCAGCCGGGACTCCTTGCTAGGCACAGATACGCAGTATTTT. Translated, it gives CASSRDSLLGTDTQYF.

The chain employs TRBV6-1 and TRBJ2-5; D not resolved. The CDR3 totals 13 residues. The V end was cut by 1 base, the J end by 7 bases, with 10 bases between. Germline-derived CDR1 and CDR2 are MNHNS and SASEGT. Written as DNA, the CDR3 is TGTGCCAGCAGTGAAGGCAGCGCAGGGACCCAGTACTTC. This sequence encodes CASSEGSAGTQYF.

In regard to this clone: One junction end disagrees with the germline gene, perhaps due to a read error. This sequence joins TRBV5-4 and TRBJ2-5; TRBD1 matches at 10 bases. CDR1 and CDR2 (germline): SGHNT, YYREEE (reference sequence). This CDR3 has 13 residues. The CDR3 region is CASNLDRGETQYF. CDR3 coding DNA: TGTGCCAGCAACTTGGACAGGGGGGAGACCCAGTACTTC.

This clone was recorded only once. This sequence joins TRBV18 and TRBJ2-7; no clear D. Trimming took off 1 base at V and 0 bases at J, with 7 bases between the two ends. CDR3 length equals 14 residues. The germline CDR1 and CDR2 sequences are KGHSH and LQKENI. CDR3 residues: CASSPLQISYEQYF. CDR3 coding DNA: TGTGCCAGCTCACCACTGCAGATCTCCTACGAGCAGTACTTC.

J is TRBJ2-2 and V is TRBV5-1; 10 bases agree with TRBD1. J lost 5 bases, V lost 4 bases, and 11 bases had no gene match. This CDR3 contains 17 residues. From germline, CDR1 is SGHRS and CDR2 YFSETQ. CDR3 coding DNA: TGCGCCAGCAGCCAAGCATCCGGGACAGGGGATACCGGGGAGCTGTTTTTT. Translated: CASSQASGTGDTGELFF.